The clone carrying this T cell receptor (beta chain) was detected a few times. The target antigen is unknown. V dropped 5 bases and J dropped 5 bases, with 10 bases sitting between them. This CDR3 is built from 14 residues. Germline CDR1 is SGHTA and CDR2 is FQGNSA. The data were obtained in a study of blood T cells in healthy people across ages. As for the study in general: Through template switching, about one barcoded beta molecule was captured per two T cells, as measured in model experiments. General study points: A strong correlation between TCR beta diversity and naive T cell percentage was seen.

In terms of origin and age, donors were healthy Caucasian individuals from Russia aged about 6 to 90. A second about 7 to 11 cycle PCR used barcoded and J-beta primers. TCRdb used MiXCR to reprocess the 5' RACE reads, holding one entry per CDR3 protein. The sample has about 800,000 distinct CDR3 sequences, less than 60% seen once. Sequenced input: blood. The chain uses TRBV7-2 and TRBJ2-6; D gene unclear. This clonotype was sampled from a man older than 75 in good health. The CDR3 DNA is TGTGCCAGCAGCGTCGACACTAGGGCCAACGTCCTGACTTTC. Its translation: CASSVDTRANVLTF. Variable domain in full (rest from reference TRBV7-2 and TRBJ2-6): GAGVSQSPSNKVTEKGKDVELRCDPISGHTALYWYRQSLGQGLEFLIYFQGNSAPDKSGLPSDRFSAERTGGSVSTLTIQRTQQEDSAVYLCASSVDTRANVLTFGAGSRLTVL.